The sequence of this T cell receptor beta chain was determined in a study of control samples from healthy donors and cancer patients (dated by TCRdb to the early 2020s). CDR1 and CDR2, per the germline V gene, are SQVTM and ANQGSEA. At the junction V is shortened by 8 bases and J by 5 bases, with 22 bases in between. The CDR3 holds 14 amino acids from the cysteine to the phenylalanine. Only the CDR3 DNA is retained, 42 bases long and in frame from the first base. To prepare the library, the immunoSEQ multiplex PCR assay was applied. TCRdb provides this immuneACCESS table in a form limited to in-frame rearrangements. Some clones are lacking; in checked studies, under half of them reflect an unresolved V gene, and why the rest are absent is not known. This sample gives 150,000 to 200,000 clones in total; approximately 94% of them show up just once. More than 1.1% of the sample is taken by the ten largest.

Details on this clone: Its recognized antigen is unknown. No per-base quality is available; no much larger clone lies one base away.

The chain was built from TRBV29-1 and TRBJ2-7; the D segment could be TRBD2, given 6 matching bases. The sequence was collected from a woman between 18 and 29 years old in good health. Sequencing was done on a sample of blood. CDR3 protein: CSSRRKETRNEQYF. The DNA reads TGCAGCTCCCGAAGAAAGGAGACTAGAAACGAGCAGTACTTC.